This paragraph reports one T cell receptor beta chain. Its antigen has not been determined. No base quality values were provided; no much bigger clone lies one nucleotide off. The source of the sample is a study of blood T cell repertoires in COVID-19 (TCRdb year 2020). Concerning the study at large: Samples covering the acute and convalescent phases of COVID-19 were provided by collaborators in the United States, Italy and Spain. Sample metadata almost always included a de-identified subject ID, COVID-19 status, age in years and sex. The material from the prospective study consisted of cDNA or gDNA derived from T cells, B-cell-depleted T cells, or PBMCs. Subjects who had been exposed to COVID-19, were actively infected with it, or had recovered from it provided the deeply sampled blood TCRbeta repertoires that made up the dataset. HLA class I and class II types, where available, came from metadata supplied by the sample provider rather than from assay-based typing. A freely available public database, intended as a resource for researchers studying the immune response to SARS-CoV-2, is where the repertoires were released. Samples came from the ongoing ImmuneRACE study (first 160 participants) plus 1,254 subjects from 6 global collaborators.

Results the study describes overall, beyond this receptor: How much clinical and demographic metadata was included differed by source and by participant, and the metadata was provided uncurated.

TCRbeta CDR3 regions were amplified from genomic DNA using the immunoSEQ Assay, a bias-controlled multiplex PCR. On the study's bioinformatics: The number of nucleated cells in each sample was estimated from the amplification of reference gene primers within the assay. To quantify the absolute abundance of each unique TCRbeta CDR3 rearrangement, sequence reads were collapsed and filtered. For each sample, productive Simpson clonality was calculated as the square root of Simpson's diversity index across productive rearrangements. TCRdb holds this immuneACCESS table with in-frame rearrangements only. Some clones are missing; in checked studies, unresolved V genes explain under half, and the rest has no known cause. D and trimming were read from the DNA, whereas the V and J calls and clone size are those reported in that table. A total of roughly 190,000 clones appear in this sample, around nine tenths of them only once. The ten largest account for approximately 4.4% of the sample.

Its CDR3 holds 15 amino acids, cysteine through phenylalanine. The CDR3 DNA has 45 bases and is translated from base 1. A distance of 18 bases separates the germline ends of V and J, which lose 8 bases and 2 bases respectively. Collaborating institutions collected whole blood in K2EDTA tubes following their own protocols. For TCRbeta analysis, collaborators shipped samples in one of three forms: frozen whole blood, isolated PBMCs, or DNA extracted from either of those sample types. Source material: peripheral blood. The chain was built from TRBV23-1 and TRBJ1-1, with TRBD1 as a weak D call on 5 bases. TRBV23-1 is given ORF status, its function remaining uncertain. The origin of this receptor is a human donor in a cohort sampled during active COVID-19. The encoded CDR3 is CASGILGRGNTEAFF. The bases read TGCGCCAGCGGGATCCTCGGGAGGGGAAACACTGAAGCTTTCTTT.